This TCR beta chain was identified in a study of blood T cell repertoires in COVID-19. Study background: Samples of COVID-19 (acute and convalescent) were obtained from the United States, Italy and Spain. T cells, B-cell-depleted T cells, or PBMCs supplied cDNA or gDNA.

Trimming stripped 5 bases from V and 5 bases from J, with 15 bases between. The length of the CDR3 is 14 residues. Germline CDR1 SGHTA, CDR2 FQGNSA. Profiled with immunoSEQ multiplex PCR; TCRdb holds only in-frame clones, not every one. The sample consists of about 80,000 clones, roughly 90% of them appearing once. The chain uses TRBV7-2 and TRBJ2-5; D may be TRBD1 (5 bases). This TCR derives from a man aged 70 or older with active or convalescent COVID-19. The sample consisted of peripheral blood. Written as DNA, the CDR3 is TGTGCCAGCAGCCCACTCATAGCAGGGGAGACCCAGTACTTC. Translation gives CASSPLIAGETQYF.